These T cell receptor beta chains were read from a single sample in a study of blood T cells in healthy people across ages. TCRdb fed the 5' RACE reads into MiXCR, producing one record per CDR3 protein. The data contain around 850,000 distinct CDR3 sequences, around 36% of them singletons. The sample was blood. The receptor set was obtained from a man younger than 35 in good health. Each CDR3 is given with its conserved first and last residue. Fields, in order: V gene, J gene, D gene, clone size, CDR3 DNA, CDR3 protein. The D gene is left open where the match is weak. Only some rows state a clone size, as once, few, many or a class for expanded clones.

v_call: TRBV14; j_call: TRBJ2-6; d_call: NA; clone_size: NA; cdr3_nt: TGTGCCAGCAGCCAAGATCTAACGGCCAACGTCCTGACTTTC; cdr3_aa: CASSQDLTANVLTF
v_call: TRBV20-1; j_call: TRBJ1-5; d_call: NA; clone_size: few; cdr3_nt: TGCAGTGCTCCCGACCCGATTCCGGGGTATAGCAATCAGCCCCAGCATTTT; cdr3_aa: CSAPDPIPGYSNQPQHF
v_call: TRBV6-2/TRBV6-3; j_call: TRBJ1-5; d_call: NA; clone_size: few; cdr3_nt: TGTGCCAGCAGTTACGCCGCCGATACTTATAGCAATCAGCCCCAGCATTTT; cdr3_aa: CASSYAADTYSNQPQHF
v_call: TRBV7-3; j_call: TRBJ1-1; d_call: TRBD1; clone_size: NA; cdr3_nt: TGTGCCAGCAGCTTAAATGGGGGACAGGCGACCACTGAAGCTTTCTTT; cdr3_aa: CASSLNGGQATTEAFF
v_call: TRBV27; j_call: TRBJ2-2; d_call: TRBD2; clone_size: NA; cdr3_nt: TGTGCCAGCAGTTTCCTAGCGGGGGTCACCGGGGAGCTGTTTTTT; cdr3_aa: CASSFLAGVTGELFF
v_call: TRBV7-2; j_call: TRBJ2-3; d_call: NA; clone_size: NA; cdr3_nt: TGTGCCAGCAGTTCCCGGACGCTGAATACGCAGTATTTT; cdr3_aa: CASSSRTLNTQYF
v_call: TRBV2; j_call: TRBJ2-5; d_call: TRBD2; clone_size: few; cdr3_nt: TGTGCCAGCAGCGCAGAAGATGGGACTAGCGACCAAGAGACCCAGTACTTC; cdr3_aa: CASSAEDGTSDQETQYF
v_call: TRBV6-5; j_call: TRBJ2-3; d_call: NA; clone_size: NA; cdr3_nt: TGTGCCAGCAGAGAGACCGGGGATACGCAGTATTTT; cdr3_aa: CASRETGDTQYF
v_call: TRBV20-1; j_call: TRBJ1-2; d_call: NA; clone_size: NA; cdr3_nt: TGCAGTGTTACAAGGAATAACTATGGCTACACCTTC; cdr3_aa: CSVTRNNYGYTF
v_call: TRBV5-1; j_call: TRBJ2-5; d_call: NA; clone_size: few; cdr3_nt: TGCGCCAGCAGCTTGTCTTCAGGGGTTGCAGAGACCCAGTACTTC; cdr3_aa: CASSLSSGVAETQYF
v_call: TRBV10-3; j_call: TRBJ1-2; d_call: NA; clone_size: few; cdr3_nt: TGTGCCATCAATGATATCTCTTACTATGGCTACACCTTC; cdr3_aa: CAINDISYYGYTF
v_call: TRBV7-9; j_call: TRBJ1-2; d_call: TRBD1; clone_size: many; cdr3_nt: TGTGCCAGCAGCTCACCAGACAGGGATAAGGGCTACACCTTC; cdr3_aa: CASSSPDRDKGYTF
v_call: TRBV7-6; j_call: TRBJ2-1; d_call: NA; clone_size: NA; cdr3_nt: TGTGCCAGCAGCGCGGACGGTTACAATGAGCAGTTCTTC; cdr3_aa: CASSADGYNEQFF
v_call: TRBV5-1; j_call: TRBJ2-3; d_call: TRBD2; clone_size: NA; cdr3_nt: TGCGCCAGCAGCCCCCATGGGGGTAGCGGGGGATACACAGATACGCAGTATTTT; cdr3_aa: CASSPHGGSGGYTDTQYF
v_call: TRBV7-2; j_call: TRBJ1-4; d_call: NA; clone_size: NA; cdr3_nt: TGTGCCGGCAGCTTATTAGCCCCAAAAACTAATGAAAAACTGTTTTTT; cdr3_aa: CAGSLLAPKTNEKLFF
v_call: TRBV16; j_call: TRBJ2-5; d_call: NA; clone_size: few; cdr3_nt: TGTGCCAGCAGCCAATCGACTTGGACCCAGTACTTC; cdr3_aa: CASSQSTWTQYF
v_call: TRBV5-1; j_call: TRBJ2-3; d_call: NA; clone_size: few; cdr3_nt: TGCGCCAGCAGCTCTATTCCTCCCAGGGCGATTACTTCTAGCACAGATACGCAGTATTTT; cdr3_aa: CASSSIPPRAITSSTDTQYF
v_call: TRBV7-8; j_call: TRBJ1-2; d_call: TRBD1; clone_size: NA; cdr3_nt: TGTGCCAGCAGCTCCGCGACAGGGGGGGACTATGGCTACACCTTC; cdr3_aa: CASSSATGGDYGYTF
v_call: TRBV9; j_call: TRBJ2-3; d_call: NA; clone_size: many; cdr3_nt: TGTGCCAGCAGCGTAAATCGGGAAACGCAGTATTTT; cdr3_aa: CASSVNRETQYF
v_call: TRBV4-3; j_call: TRBJ2-1; d_call: NA; clone_size: many; cdr3_nt: TGCGCCAGCAGCACTCCCACAGGGAATGAGCAGTTCTTC; cdr3_aa: CASSTPTGNEQFF
v_call: TRBV5-1; j_call: TRBJ2-3; d_call: TRBD2; clone_size: NA; cdr3_nt: TGCGCCAGCAGCTTCACTAGCGGGGGGAACACAGATACGCAGTATTTT; cdr3_aa: CASSFTSGGNTDTQYF
v_call: TRBV29-1; j_call: TRBJ2-7; d_call: NA; clone_size: NA; cdr3_nt: TGCAGCGTTGAAGATCCCGCCAGGACCTACGAGCAGTACTTC; cdr3_aa: CSVEDPARTYEQYF
v_call: TRBV2; j_call: TRBJ2-7; d_call: TRBD2; clone_size: NA; cdr3_nt: TGTGCCAGCAGAGTAGCGGGGATCCACAATGAGCAGTACTTC; cdr3_aa: CASRVAGIHNEQYF
v_call: TRBV4-2; j_call: TRBJ2-5; d_call: NA; clone_size: many; cdr3_nt: TGTGCCAGCAGCCCAATACTGGGTGAGACCCAGTACTTC; cdr3_aa: CASSPILGETQYF
v_call: TRBV12-3/TRBV12-4; j_call: TRBJ2-2; d_call: NA; clone_size: NA; cdr3_nt: TGTGCCAGCAGTTTCCAGGGGATCACCGGGGAGCTGTTTTTT; cdr3_aa: CASSFQGITGELFF
v_call: TRBV20-1; j_call: TRBJ2-7; d_call: NA; clone_size: many; cdr3_nt: TGCAGTGCCCCCTCGGACAGCCCCTACGAGCAGTACTTC; cdr3_aa: CSAPSDSPYEQYF
v_call: TRBV29-1; j_call: TRBJ2-7; d_call: NA; clone_size: NA; cdr3_nt: TGCAGCGTTGAGGGGGGCGAGGACAACTCCTACGAGCAGTACTTC; cdr3_aa: CSVEGGEDNSYEQYF
v_call: TRBV7-9; j_call: TRBJ2-7; d_call: NA; clone_size: NA; cdr3_nt: TGTGCCAGCAGCCCCGAACGGGGAGAGCAGTACTTC; cdr3_aa: CASSPERGEQYF
v_call: TRBV2; j_call: TRBJ2-3; d_call: NA; clone_size: NA; cdr3_nt: TGTGCCAGCATCGCGAAAACCTTCAGAACTAGCACAGATACGCAGTATTTT; cdr3_aa: CASIAKTFRTSTDTQYF
v_call: TRBV5-6; j_call: TRBJ2-5; d_call: TRBD1; clone_size: NA; cdr3_nt: TGTGCCAGCAGCTTACAACAGGGGTCGACCCAGTACTTC; cdr3_aa: CASSLQQGSTQYF
v_call: TRBV11-1; j_call: TRBJ2-1; d_call: NA; clone_size: once; cdr3_nt: TGTGCCAGCAGCTTATCCGACCTCACGATCAATGAGCAGTTCTTC; cdr3_aa: CASSLSDLTINEQFF
v_call: TRBV2; j_call: TRBJ1-1; d_call: NA; clone_size: NA; cdr3_nt: TGTGCCAGCGAGACAGCGAACACTGAAGCTTTCTTT; cdr3_aa: CASETANTEAFF
v_call: TRBV2; j_call: TRBJ2-3; d_call: TRBD2; clone_size: NA; cdr3_nt: TGTGCCAGCAGTGGGTTGGAGCGGGGTAACACAGATACGCAGTATTTT; cdr3_aa: CASSGLERGNTDTQYF
v_call: TRBV6-6; j_call: TRBJ2-5; d_call: TRBD1; clone_size: NA; cdr3_nt: TGTGCCAGCAGTCTCGACGGGACAGGCCAAGAGACCCAGTACTTC; cdr3_aa: CASSLDGTGQETQYF
v_call: TRBV7-9; j_call: TRBJ2-1; d_call: NA; clone_size: NA; cdr3_nt: TGTGCCAGCAGCTTAGGCCAGAGACACACAGAATCCTACAATGAGCAGTTCTTC; cdr3_aa: CASSLGQRHTESYNEQFF
v_call: TRBV12-3/TRBV12-4; j_call: TRBJ1-5; d_call: NA; clone_size: few; cdr3_nt: TGTGCCAGCAGTGGCGGGGGGGCTCAGCCCCAGCATTTT; cdr3_aa: CASSGGGAQPQHF
v_call: TRBV4-2; j_call: TRBJ2-3; d_call: TRBD2; clone_size: NA; cdr3_nt: TGTGCCAGCAGCCTGGGGGAGCGGGGGTCCGCAGATACGCAGTATTTT; cdr3_aa: CASSLGERGSADTQYF
v_call: TRBV5-6; j_call: TRBJ1-5; d_call: TRBD1; clone_size: once; cdr3_nt: TGTGCCAGCAGCGTCCGGGACAGGGGCAATCAGCCCCGGCATTTT; cdr3_aa: CASSVRDRGNQPRHF
v_call: TRBV12-3/TRBV12-4; j_call: TRBJ2-1; d_call: NA; clone_size: few; cdr3_nt: TGTGCCAGCAGTCCCGACCGACCGTACGGGCAGTTCTTC; cdr3_aa: CASSPDRPYGQFF
v_call: TRBV20-1; j_call: TRBJ1-4; d_call: TRBD1; clone_size: NA; cdr3_nt: TGCAGTGCTAGTCCCACCCTGGGGGACAGGGGGAATGAAAAACTGTTTTTT; cdr3_aa: CSASPTLGDRGNEKLFF
v_call: TRBV6-6; j_call: TRBJ1-5; d_call: NA; clone_size: NA; cdr3_nt: TGTGCCAGCAGCGCTACCCCCGGGGATCAGCCCCAGCATTTT; cdr3_aa: CASSATPGDQPQHF
v_call: TRBV7-3; j_call: TRBJ2-5; d_call: TRBD1; clone_size: once; cdr3_nt: TGTGCCAGCAGCTTAATGGCAGGGGGCGGGGAGACCCAGTACTTC; cdr3_aa: CASSLMAGGGETQYF
v_call: TRBV7-3; j_call: TRBJ2-3; d_call: NA; clone_size: many; cdr3_nt: TGTGCCAGCAGCTTAGGTGTGGGGGGCGGCACAGATACGCAGTATTTT; cdr3_aa: CASSLGVGGGTDTQYF
v_call: TRBV15; j_call: TRBJ1-1; d_call: NA; clone_size: NA; cdr3_nt: TGTGCCACCAACAGAGAGCCCCAGGTTGAAGCTTTCTTT; cdr3_aa: CATNREPQVEAFF